Listed here are 17 T cell receptor beta chains from one sample, sequenced in a study of T cells expressing NK-cell markers. TCRdb reprocessed the 5' RACE reads and stores each CDR3 protein as one record, lacking DNA. This sample's table has roughly 390,000 distinct CDR3 sequences. Sequenced sample: blood T cells: a sorted CD56 or NKG2C T cell subset, CD4+ or CD8+ T cells, or bulk PBMC T cells (not recorded which). These receptor sequences come from a woman in her fifties or sixties in good health.

The rearrangement joins TRBV12-3 or TRBV12-4 to TRBJ2-1; TCRdb lists TRBD2, though no DNA is available to test this call. CDR3 length: 21 residues. CDR3 region: CASSTHRGLVAGGDSGNEQFF.

This chain uses TRBV5-5 with TRBJ1-1. The V gene's germline CDR1 is SGHKS and CDR2 YYEKEE (reference sequence). The CDR3 loop spans 13 amino acids. CDR3 amino acids: CATRALGDTEAFF.

V usage is TRBV5-1 and J usage is TRBJ2-4; TCRdb names TRBD1, which stays unverified in the absence of DNA. The CDR3 extends over 17 amino acids. CDR1 and CDR2 from the germline V gene are SGHRS and YFSETQ. CDR3 sequence reads: CASTRNPGTGGENIQYF. The whole variable domain, filled in from reference TRBV5-1 and TRBJ2-4, reads KAGVTQTPRYLIKTRGQQVTLSCSPISGHRSVSWYQQTPGQGLQFLFEYFSETQRNKGNFPGRFSGRQFSNSRSEMNVSTLELGDSALYLCASTRNPGTGGENIQYFGAGTRLSVL.

V and J are TRBV24-1 and TRBJ2-2. The CDR3 runs 11 residues. CDR1 is KGHDR, CDR2 SFDVKD, per germline. The CDR3 sequence: CATDEAGELFF.

This chain links TRBV29-1 with TRBJ2-5. Germline V gives CDR1 SQVTM, CDR2 ANQGSEA. The CDR3 totals 15 residues. CDR3 loop: CSVQYQPDGLETQYF.

V and J are TRBV20-1 and TRBJ2-1; TCRdb's assignment of TRBD1 cannot be checked, as there is no DNA. The CDR3 is 14 amino acids. Germline-derived CDR1 and CDR2 are DFQATT and SNEGSKA (reference sequence). This chain's CDR3 is CSATLDRVNNEQFF.

This chain connects TRBV14 to TRBJ2-5. The CDR3 covers 13 residues. CDR1 SGHDN and CDR2 FVKESK come from the germline V gene. The CDR3 loop is CASSRGVWETQYF.

V and J are TRBV7-2 and TRBJ2-7; without DNA, the TCRdb call of TRBD2 cannot be checked. This CDR3 is 13 amino acids long. Per the germline V gene, CDR1 is SGHTA and CDR2 is FQGNSA. The CDR3 loop reads CAGSRDSNYEQYF.

The rearrangement uses TRBV12-3 or TRBV12-4 and TRBJ2-5; TCRdb returns TRBD2, unconfirmable since there is no DNA. CDR3 size: 17 residues. CDR3 loop: CASSLRASEAPQETQYF.

V and J are TRBV6-5 and TRBJ1-1. The germline V gene has CDR1 MNHEY and CDR2 SVGAGI. This CDR3 contains 16 residues. CDR3 protein: CASSYPALGPNTEAFF.

CDR3 in amino acids: CAWSAFFNEQIF. The J gene is TRBJ2-1, the V gene TRBV30. CDR3 size: 12 residues. Germline CDR1 and CDR2: GTSNPN and SVGIG (reference sequence). Drawing the rest from reference TRBV30 and TRBJ2-1, the complete variable domain is SQTIHQWPATLVQPVGSPLSLECTVEGTSNPNLYWYRQAAGRGLQLLFYSVGIGQISSEVPQNLSASRPQDRQFILSSKKLLLSDSGFYLCAWSAFFNEQIFGPGTRLTVL.

The chain is built from TRBV4-1 and TRBJ1-4; no DNA is available, so the TRBD1 call from TCRdb remains unchecked. The CDR3 length is 15 residues. Germline V gene data show CDR1 as MGHRA and CDR2 as YSYEKL. The chain's CDR3 is CASSQEEGAWGKLFF.

The CDR3 is CASSRTVKGLPYEQYF. The J gene is TRBJ2-7, the V gene TRBV9; absent DNA, TCRdb's TRBD1 call cannot be checked. This CDR3 spans 16 amino acids. Germline CDR1 is SGDLS and CDR2 is YYNGEE.

The chain carries TRBV2 and TRBJ2-2; TCRdb gives TRBD2 as the D gene, but with no DNA this cannot be confirmed. Germline CDR1 SNHLY, CDR2 FYNNEI. CDR3 length equals 15 residues. The CDR3: CASSDLLAGAGELFF.

This chain joins TRBV12-3 or TRBV12-4 and TRBJ2-1; the D call from TCRdb, TRBD1, cannot be confirmed without DNA. This CDR3 region has 13 residues. The CDR3 loop is CASSFQGYNEQFF.

V is TRBV12-3 or TRBV12-4 and J is TRBJ2-6; TCRdb proposes TRBD1, but this gene call is untestable without DNA. CDR3 length: 19 residues. CDR3 amino acids: CASRKLRDSASSGANVLTF.

V usage is TRBV6-6 and J usage is TRBJ2-5; TCRdb's assignment of TRBD1 cannot be checked, as there is no DNA. The CDR3 has 14 amino acids. The germline gives CDR1 MNHNY, CDR2 SVGAGI (reference sequence). CDR3 sequence: CASAGTRYQETQYF.